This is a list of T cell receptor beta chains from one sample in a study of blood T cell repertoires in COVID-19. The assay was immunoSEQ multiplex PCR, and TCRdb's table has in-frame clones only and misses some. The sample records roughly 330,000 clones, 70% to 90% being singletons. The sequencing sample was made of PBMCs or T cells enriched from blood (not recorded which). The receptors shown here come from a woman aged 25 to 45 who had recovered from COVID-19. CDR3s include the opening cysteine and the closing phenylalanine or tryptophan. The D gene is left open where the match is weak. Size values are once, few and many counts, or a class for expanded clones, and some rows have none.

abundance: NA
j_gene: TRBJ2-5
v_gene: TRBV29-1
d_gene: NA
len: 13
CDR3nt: TGCAGCGTTGGATATGGGCAGCAAGAGACCCAGTACTTC
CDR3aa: CSVGYGQQETQYF

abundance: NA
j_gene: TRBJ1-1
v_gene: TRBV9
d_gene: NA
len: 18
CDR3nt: TGTGCCAGCAGCCCACGGGACTTCATGGGGAACGGGAACACTGAAGCTTTCTTT
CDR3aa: CASSPRDFMGNGNTEAFF

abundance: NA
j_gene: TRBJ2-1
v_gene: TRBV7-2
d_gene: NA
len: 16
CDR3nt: TGTGCCAGCAGCTCCCGTGGTGGGAGCTCCTACAATGAGCAGTTCTTC
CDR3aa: CASSSRGGSSYNEQFF

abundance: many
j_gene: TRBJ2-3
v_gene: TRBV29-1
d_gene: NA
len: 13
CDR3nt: TGCAGCGTTGCCCCAGTCCTCATGGATACGCAGTATTTT
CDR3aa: CSVAPVLMDTQYF

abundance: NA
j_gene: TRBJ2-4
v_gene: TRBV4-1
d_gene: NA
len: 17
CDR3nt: TGCGCCAGCAGCCACCCTGGACAGTCTCTAGCCAAAAACATTCAGTACTTC
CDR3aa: CASSHPGQSLAKNIQYF

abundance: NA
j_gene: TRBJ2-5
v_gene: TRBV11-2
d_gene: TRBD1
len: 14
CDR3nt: TGTGCCAGCAGCTCGGACAGGTCCTTTAGGACCCAGTACTTC
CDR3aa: CASSSDRSFRTQYF

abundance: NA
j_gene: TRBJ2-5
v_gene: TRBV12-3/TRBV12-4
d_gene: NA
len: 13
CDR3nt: TGTGCCAGCAGCCCGGAGGGGCAAGAGACCCAGTACTTC
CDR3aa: CASSPEGQETQYF

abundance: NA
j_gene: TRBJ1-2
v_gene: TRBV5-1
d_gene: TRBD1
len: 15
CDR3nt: TGCGCCAGCAGCCCGGGACAGGGAGGTGCTTATGGCTACACCTTC
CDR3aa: CASSPGQGGAYGYTF

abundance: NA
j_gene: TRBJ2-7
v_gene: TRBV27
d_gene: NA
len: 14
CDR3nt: TGTGCCAGCAGTTCCATGACAGGCCCCCACGAGCAGTACTTC
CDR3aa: CASSSMTGPHEQYF

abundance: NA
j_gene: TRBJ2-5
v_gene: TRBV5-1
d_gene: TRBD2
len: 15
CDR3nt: TGCGCCAGCAGCCCCGCTGGCGGGGGGTCAGAGACCCAGTACTTC
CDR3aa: CASSPAGGGSETQYF

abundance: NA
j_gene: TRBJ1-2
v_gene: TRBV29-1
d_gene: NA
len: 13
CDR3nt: TGCAGCGTCGCCTGGGACACTCGACATGGCTACACCTTC
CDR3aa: CSVAWDTRHGYTF

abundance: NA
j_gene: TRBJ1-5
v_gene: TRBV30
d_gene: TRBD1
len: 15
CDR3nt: TGTGCCTGGAGTGTTTCAGGGGGAAGCAATCAGCCCCAGCATTTT
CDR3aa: CAWSVSGGSNQPQHF

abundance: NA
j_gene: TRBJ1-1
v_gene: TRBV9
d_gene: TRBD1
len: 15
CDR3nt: TGTGCCAGCAGCGTAGATCCGACAGGGCGGACTGAAGCTTTCTTT
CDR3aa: CASSVDPTGRTEAFF

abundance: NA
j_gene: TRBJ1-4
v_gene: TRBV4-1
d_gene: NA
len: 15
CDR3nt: TGCGCCAGCAGCCAAGTAGTGGCAGGTAATGAAAAACTGTTTTTT
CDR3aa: CASSQVVAGNEKLFF

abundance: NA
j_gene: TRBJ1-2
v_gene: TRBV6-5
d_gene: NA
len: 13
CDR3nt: TGTGCCAGCAGGCCCGGGCCAGGGGATGGCTACACCTTC
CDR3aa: CASRPGPGDGYTF

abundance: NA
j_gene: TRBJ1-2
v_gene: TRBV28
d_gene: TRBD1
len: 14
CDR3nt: TGTGCCAGCAGGAGGACAGGGGGGGAGTATGGCTACACCTTC
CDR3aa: CASRRTGGEYGYTF